The 6 T cell receptor beta chains below were found in one sample sequenced in a study of blood T cell repertoires in COVID-19. Generated by immunoSEQ multiplex PCR, the TCRdb table keeps only in-frame clones and is missing some. Of 90,000 to 120,000 clones listed, about 87% were seen once; the top ten hold 5.5% to 8%. Sequences were obtained from peripheral blood. These receptors all stem from a man aged 50 to 60 with active or convalescent COVID-19.

The chain carries TRBV27 and TRBJ2-7; 8 bases align to TRBD1. Germline CDR1 MNHEY, CDR2 SMNVEV (reference sequence). CDR3 length: 16 residues. Trimming removed 5 bases from V and 6 bases from J; junction bases left unmatched: 15. CDR3 in DNA: TGTGCCAGCAGTGAAGGGCAACAGGGGGAAGGGGCCGAGCAGTACTTC. This translates into CASSEGQQGEGAEQYF.

This clone was found a few times. The chain employs TRBV7-2 and TRBJ2-7, with TRBD2 matching over 11 bases. Germline V lookup: CDR1 SGHTA, CDR2 FQGNSA. The V and J ends lost 2 bases and 4 bases, in that order; junction bases with no gene match: 4. The CDR3 contains 15 residues. CDR3 protein: CASSLLASGGYEQYF. CDR3 DNA sequence: TGTGCCAGCAGCTTACTGGCTAGCGGGGGGTACGAGCAGTACTTC.

The CDR3 nucleotides are TGTGCCAGCAGCCTAGCGGGACCAACCTACGAGCAGTACTTC. Residues: CASSLAGPTYEQYF. The J gene is TRBJ2-7, the V gene TRBV6-5; 9 bases match TRBD2. The J segment lost 2 bases and the V segment lost 6 bases, leaving 5 bases of the junction unmatched. This CDR3 spans 14 amino acids. The germline V gene has CDR1 MNHEY and CDR2 SVGAGI.

The CDR3, as DNA: TGTGCCATCAGTGAGAGGACAGGGGGCGGGGGAGGATCACCCCTCCACTTT. Residues: CAISERTGGGGGSPLHF. The chain is built from TRBV10-3 and TRBJ1-6; 11 bases match TRBD1. The CDR3 has 17 residues. Germline V CDR1 and CDR2: ENHRY, SYGVKD. Trimming at V came to 2 bases and at J to 10 bases, leaving 10 bases not matched to a gene.

For this clone: The same CDR3 also results from other DNA sequences found in this sample. The rearrangement links TRBV28 to TRBJ2-7, with D perhaps matching TRBD1 (6 bases). The CDR3 covers 14 residues. Germline loops: CDR1 MDHEN, CDR2 SYDVKM. With 5 bases removed from V and 0 bases from J, the gap between germline ends came to 11 bases. This CDR3 reads CASSVQGVSYEQYF. As DNA, the CDR3 is TGTGCCAGCAGTGTACAGGGTGTCTCCTACGAGCAGTACTTC.

CDR3 sequence: CASSIRVWTGEGIETQYF. The DNA of the CDR3 is TGTGCCAGTAGTATAAGGGTTTGGACAGGTGAGGGGATAGAGACCCAGTACTTC. The V call is TRBV19, the J call TRBJ2-5; TRBD1 matches 7 bases. The V gene's germline CDR1 is LNHDA and CDR2 SQIVND (reference sequence). The CDR3 spans 18 residues. Losses at the gene ends were 2 bases for V and 4 bases for J; bases not matched to a gene: 16.